Listed here are 16 T cell receptor beta chains from one sample, sequenced in a study of cytomegalovirus exposure and HLA in healthy donors. The PCR ran on 60 Vbeta and 13 Jbeta primers. TCRdb keeps only in-frame clones here, not all; method: immunoSEQ multiplex PCR. The sample contains over 100,000 clones, 70% to 90% of which appear only once. The material sequenced was PBMCs. The receptors originated from a man in his forties in good health and CMV-seronegative.

This chain links TRBV7-2 with TRBJ2-1; TRBD2 aligns across 8 bases. This CDR3 region has 15 residues. The germline CDR1 and CDR2 sequences are SGHTA and FQGNSA. The trim removed 6 bases at V and 2 bases at J, leaving 6 bases unmatched. The chain's CDR3 is CASRSSGPTYNEQFF. CDR3 nucleotide sequence: TGTGCCAGCAGATCTAGCGGGCCGACCTACAATGAGCAGTTCTTC.

In its sample, this clone was seen a few times. The chain joins TRBV11-2 to TRBJ2-1; no clear D. Trimming stripped 4 bases from V and 8 bases from J, with 6 bases between. The CDR3 is made up of 11 amino acids. Germline assignment: CDR1 SGHAT and CDR2 FQNNGV. The CDR3 here is CASSSHDEQFF. The CDR3, as DNA: TGTGCCAGCAGCTCACACGATGAGCAGTTCTTC.

This sequence joins TRBV7-8 and TRBJ2-5; TRBD2 agrees at 9 bases. Germline V lookup: CDR1 SGHVS, CDR2 FQNEAQ. The CDR3 is made up of 18 amino acids. Trimming took 1 base from V and 2 from J; bases not matched to a gene: 11. The CDR3 is CASSLGGPSGINQETQYF. CDR3 nucleotide sequence: TGTGCCAGCAGCTTAGGTGGCCCTAGCGGGATCAATCAAGAGACCCAGTACTTC.

V usage is TRBV9 and J usage is TRBJ1-1; no clear D gene. Between the trimmed V and J ends, which lost 1 base and 2 bases, there was a span of 6 bases. There are 13 residues in the CDR3. Germline-derived CDR1 and CDR2 are SGDLS and YYNGEE. The CDR3 protein is CASSVHRNTEAFF. DNA for the CDR3: TGTGCCAGCAGCGTACACAGAAACACTGAAGCTTTCTTT.

This clone was seen more than once but under ten times. DNA of the CDR3: TGCGCCAGCAGGGCCGGGGGCACAGATACGCAGTATTTT. Amino acids: CASRAGGTDTQYF. The V and J genes are TRBV5-1 and TRBJ2-3, with D possibly TRBD2 on 5 matching bases. Germline-derived CDR1 and CDR2 are SGHRS and YFSETQ. V dropped 5 bases and J dropped 1 base, with 8 bases sitting between them. The CDR3 length is 13 residues.

CDR3 coding DNA: TGTGCCAGCAGCTTAGTCCCCCCCACAACTAATGAAAAACTGTTTTTT. Encoded protein: CASSLVPPTTNEKLFF. J is TRBJ1-4 and V is TRBV7-6; no reliable D call. Germline CDR1 reads SGHVS; CDR2 reads FNYEAQ. The CDR3 consists of 16 residues. Trimming pared 1 base from V and 0 bases from J, leaving 9 bases between.

This chain links TRBV5-4 with TRBJ2-5; D not resolved. With 1 base removed from V and 5 bases from J, the gap between germline ends came to 9 bases. The CDR3 length is 13 residues. Germline-derived CDR1 and CDR2 are SGHNT and YYREEE (reference sequence). The CDR3 loop reads CASSLRGAETQYF. CDR3 coding DNA: TGTGCCAGCAGCTTGCGCGGTGCGGAGACCCAGTACTTC.

This clone has a handful of counts. This chain links TRBV5-1 with TRBJ2-3, with TRBD2 identical over 7 bases. The V gene end was trimmed by 3 bases and the J gene end by 7 bases; junction bases not matched to a gene: 5. Germline loops: CDR1 SGHRS, CDR2 YFSETQ. The CDR3 extends over 13 amino acids. CDR3 protein: CASSWGGEYTQYF. CDR3 nucleotide sequence: TGCGCCAGCAGCTGGGGAGGGGAATATACGCAGTATTTT.

A single count supports this clone. The DNA of the CDR3 is TGCGCCAGCAGCCAAGATCCGGGACTAGCGGTGTACGAGCAGTACTTC. Protein: CASSQDPGLAVYEQYF. This chain links TRBV4-1 with TRBJ2-7; 11 bases line up with TRBD2. This CDR3 has 16 amino acids. Germline V gene data show CDR1 as MGHRA and CDR2 as YSYEKL. The V gene end was trimmed by 0 bases and the J gene end by 4 bases; junction bases not matched to a gene: 5.

The V gene is TRBV4-1, the J gene TRBJ2-7; 8 bases map to TRBD2. There are 14 residues in the CDR3. The germline V gene has CDR1 MGHRA and CDR2 YSYEKL. V shed 4 bases, J shed 3 bases, and the junction held 5 bases outside the gene matches. Here the CDR3 reads CASSLPGTSYEQYF. Written as DNA, the CDR3 is TGCGCCAGCAGCCTTCCCGGGACTAGCTACGAGCAGTACTTC.

V gene TRBV5-4 combines with J gene TRBJ1-1, with a weak D call TRBD1 (6 bases). CDR1 and CDR2 (germline): SGHNT, YYREEE (reference sequence). This CDR3 comprises 13 residues. With 1 base removed from V and 3 bases from J, the gap between germline ends came to 7 bases. Written as DNA, the CDR3 is TGTGCCAGCAGCTTGACAGGGTACACTGAAGCTTTCTTT. Its protein is CASSLTGYTEAFF.

This clone turned up a few times. CDR3 bases: TGTGCCAGCAGTTCGTCGACAGCACCATATGGCTACACCTTC. Its translation: CASSSSTAPYGYTF. This chain uses TRBV7-3 with TRBJ1-2, with D perhaps matching TRBD1 (5 bases). Germline V gene sequence: CDR1 SGHTA, CDR2 FQGTGA. The CDR3 contains 14 residues. Trimming took 6 bases from V and 5 from J, leaving 16 bases between them.

V and J are TRBV9 and TRBJ2-1; 8 bases align to TRBD2. Looked up from germline, CDR1 is SGDLS and CDR2 is YYNGEE. The CDR3 covers 15 residues. Trimming took 0 bases from V and 9 from J; bases not matched to a gene: 8. The CDR3 DNA reads TGTGCCAGCAGCGTAGCGGGACTAGTAAACGGTGAGCAGTTCTTC. The encoded protein is CASSVAGLVNGEQFF. The variable domain in full, with the rest retrieved from reference TRBV9 and TRBJ2-1, is DSGVTQTPKHLITATGQRVTLRCSPRSGDLSVYWYQQSLDQGLQFLIQYYNGEERAKGNILERFSAQQFPDLHSELNLSSLELGDSALYFCASSVAGLVNGEQFFGPGTRLTVL.

This clone was detected a few times. The genes are TRBV19 and TRBJ2-7; D is uncertain. This CDR3 is 10 amino acids long. V lost 8 bases, J lost 3 bases, and 5 bases lay in between. Looked up from germline, CDR1 is LNHDA and CDR2 is SQIVND (reference sequence). In nucleotides, the CDR3 is TGTGCCAGTGGAGACTACGAGCAGTACTTC. Its protein is CASGDYEQYF.

The chain carries TRBV28 and TRBJ1-2; 12 nucleotides match TRBD1. The CDR3 is made up of 17 amino acids. The trim removed 4 bases at V and 6 bases at J, leaving 12 bases unmatched. Germline lookup yields CDR1 MDHEN and CDR2 SYDVKM. CDR3 amino acids: CASSSAYRDRGRDGYTF. In nucleotides, the CDR3 is TGTGCCAGCAGTTCAGCCTACCGGGACAGGGGGCGAGATGGCTACACCTTC.

The CDR3 DNA follows: TGTGCCAGCAGTTACCGCAGAGAAGGGGCGAGTACCTTC. Translating it yields CASSYRREGASTF. The chain employs TRBV6-5 and TRBJ1-2, with TRBD1 as a possible D gene (5 bases). Between the trimmed V and J ends, which lost 2 bases and 14 bases, there was a span of 18 bases. This CDR3 has 13 residues. The germline CDR1 and CDR2 sequences are MNHEY and SVGAGI.